This T cell receptor beta chain was captured in a study of T cells after yellow fever vaccination. Germline-derived CDR1 and CDR2 are DFQATT and SNEGSKA (reference sequence). The CDR3 runs to 14 residues. With 2 bases removed from V and 8 bases from J, the gap between germline ends came to 18 bases. TCRdb recomputed calls from the 5' RACE reads with MiXCR, one row per CDR3 protein. This table has 500,000 to 650,000 distinct CDR3 sequences, roughly 17% appearing once. The V call is TRBV20-1, the J call TRBJ1-2; the D gene is possibly TRBD1 (6 bases). The material was PBMCs, obtained 5 to 6 days after the first yellow fever vaccination. The receptor was derived from a man between 18 and 29 years old who received the YFV17D yellow fever vaccine. The CDR3 DNA reads TGCAGTGCTAGATGGGACACCTCTAGTCGAGGCTACACCTTC. This codes for CSARWDTSSRGYTF.